Below, 2 T cell receptor beta chains from the same sample are listed, as sequenced in a study of response to subunit inactivated influenza vaccine (dated by TCRdb to between 2018 and 2020). Receptor libraries were prepared by RT-PCR. TCRdb names Illumina HiSeq 2500 as the instrument used. In-frame beta chains were kept once TCRdb had trimmed the public reads at Q25 with fastp and called clones with MiXCR. Every CDR3 protein is listed once, alongside the most common genes and DNA of its rows. This sample comprises 650,000 to 800,000 distinct CDR3 sequences, approximately 15% of them detected only once. Clones ranked in the top ten supply around 7% of the sample. Sequenced here: PBMCs from blood, sampled 14 to 15 days before vaccination. The receptor set was obtained from a man aged 50 to 59 who received an inactivated influenza vaccine. Donor details come from another sample of the same person, matched by shared clones.

This clonotype came up many times. The chain employs TRBV27 and TRBJ2-7, with D uncertain. Between the trimmed V and J ends, which lost 6 bases and 6 bases, there was a span of 15 bases. The V gene's germline CDR1 is MNHEY and CDR2 SMNVEV (reference sequence). The CDR3 length is 13 residues. The CDR3 sequence: CASRPTRTAEQYF. CDR3 nucleotides: TGTGCCAGCAGACCGACTCGCACGGCCGAGCAGTACTTC.

The chain employs TRBV7-9 and TRBJ2-1; TRBD2 aligns across 12 bases. Germline CDR1 and CDR2: SEHNR and FQNEAQ (reference sequence). The CDR3 contains 16 residues. With 4 bases clipped from V and 5 bases from J, the junction kept 6 bases outside the gene matches. As DNA, the CDR3 is TGTGCCAGCAGCTGGGCACGACTAGCGGGAGACAATGAGCAGTTCTTC. Residues: CASSWARLAGDNEQFF.